This T cell receptor beta chain was sequenced for a study of blood T cell repertoires in COVID-19. The method was immunoSEQ multiplex PCR; TCRdb's version includes in-frame clones alone and lacks a portion of them. Found here are approximately 240,000 clones, approximately 83% of them singletons; the top ten hold approximately 2.9%. V was shortened by 6 bases and J by 3 bases, with 18 bases between the two germline ends. This CDR3 spans 14 amino acids. Germline values: CDR1 SQVTM, CDR2 ANQGSEA. The sequence was obtained from a woman aged 25 to 39 who had recovered from COVID-19. The V and J genes are TRBV29-1 and TRBJ2-7; D unclear. The specimen was peripheral blood. The CDR3 DNA reads TGCAGCGTCGTGGTCCTTGGGCAATACTACGAGCAGTACTTC. Amino acid sequence: CSVVVLGQYYEQYF.